These 21 T cell receptor beta chains originate from one sample sequenced in a study of blood T cells in healthy people across ages. A J-beta primer mix and a sample-barcoded 5' primer were used in a second PCR of about 7 to 11 cycles. Each CDR3 protein gets one entry after TCRdb re-called the 5' RACE reads with MiXCR. Counted here are 800,000 to 900,000 distinct CDR3 sequences, around 62% occurring once; the ten biggest clones make up about a quarter. The source material was blood. Receptors originate from a man younger than 40 in good health.

The V and J genes are TRBV20-1 and TRBJ2-6; unclear D gene. Deletions cut 5 bases from V and 5 bases from J, with 7 bases between. Germline CDR1 and CDR2: DFQATT and SNEGSKA (reference sequence). The CDR3 length is 12 residues. The DNA of the CDR3 is TGCAGTGCTCCCCAATGGGCCAACGTCCTGACTTTC. Its translation is CSAPQWANVLTF.

The chain links TRBV18 to TRBJ2-1; maybe TRBD2 (6 bases). The CDR3 loop spans 14 amino acids. With 6 bases removed from V and 8 bases from J, the gap between germline ends came to 17 bases. Germline loops: CDR1 KGHSH, CDR2 LQKENI. The CDR3 DNA follows: TGTGCCAGCTCCTACCGGGACTCCAGCCATGAGCAGTTCTTC. It encodes CASSYRDSSHEQFF. Drawing the rest from reference TRBV18 and TRBJ2-1, the complete variable domain is NAGVMQNPRHLVRRRGQEARLRCSPMKGHSHVYWYRQLPEEGLKFMVYLQKENIIDESGMPKERFSAEFPKEGPSILRIQQVVRGDSAAYFCASSYRDSSHEQFFGPGTRLTVL.

The chain carries TRBV24-1 and TRBJ2-3; 9 nucleotides match TRBD1. The V segment lost 4 bases and the J segment 1 base; nucleotides outside the gene matches: 11. CDR3 length: 18 residues. Germline V gene lookup returns CDR1 KGHDR and CDR2 SFDVKD. Here the CDR3 reads CATSDLNSRDRGTDTQYF. The CDR3 coding sequence is TGTGCCACCAGTGACCTAAATAGCCGGGACAGGGGCACAGATACGCAGTATTTT.

The chain is built from TRBV7-2 and TRBJ2-3, with TRBD2 matching over 8 bases. Germline trimming cut 1 base from V and 0 bases from J; bases unmatched to any gene: 3. CDR1 is SGHTA, CDR2 FQGNSA, per germline. The CDR3 has 16 amino acids. CDR3 in amino acids: CASSLVSGESTDTQYF. The DNA of the CDR3 is TGTGCCAGCAGCTTAGTTAGCGGGGAGAGCACAGATACGCAGTATTTT.

The genes are TRBV29-1 and TRBJ1-1; 8 bases fit TRBD1. Germline lookup yields CDR1 SQVTM and CDR2 ANQGSEA. The ends lost 6 bases at V and 0 bases at J; junction bases unmatched: 6. The CDR3 is 14 residues long. As DNA, the CDR3 is TGCAGCGTGAACCCGACAGGGGTGAACACTGAAGCTTTCTTT. Translating it yields CSVNPTGVNTEAFF. The whole variable domain, remainder taken from reference TRBV29-1 and TRBJ1-1, is SAVISQKPSRDICQRGTSLTIQCQVDSQVTMMFWYRQQPGQSLTLIATANQGSEATYESGFVIDKFPISRPNLTFSTLTVSNMSPEDSSIYLCSVNPTGVNTEAFFGQGTRLTVV.

This rearrangement joins TRBV12-3 or TRBV12-4 to TRBJ1-2; tentative D call: TRBD1 (5 bases). The CDR3 length is 12 residues. V lost 6 bases to trimming and J lost 7 bases, with 12 bases between them. The CDR3 loop reads CASSAREGGYTF. The CDR3 DNA follows: TGTGCCAGCAGCGCCAGGGAGGGTGGCTACACCTTC.

In nucleotides, the CDR3 is TGTGCCAGCAGTTTATGGGGGGCTCGGGGCAATCAGCCCCAGCATTTT. Protein product: CASSLWGARGNQPQHF. The chain employs TRBV28 and TRBJ1-5, with a tentative D call TRBD1 (6 bases). The CDR3 totals 16 residues. V was cut by 0 bases and J by 2 bases, with 11 bases left in between. Germline V CDR1 and CDR2: MDHEN, SYDVKM. The full variable domain, in which reference TRBV28 and TRBJ1-5 provide the parts outside the CDR3, is DVKVTQSSRYLVKRTGEKVFLECVQDMDHENMFWYRQDPGLGLRLIYFSYDVKMKEKGDIPEGYSVSREKKERFSLILESASTNQTSMYLCASSLWGARGNQPQHFGDGTRLSIL.

This chain links TRBV7-2 with TRBJ1-4; no definite D call. V lost 6 bases, J lost 3 bases, and 11 bases lay in between. Per germline, CDR1 SGHTA and CDR2 FQGNSA. This CDR3 comprises 14 residues. In nucleotides, the CDR3 is TGTGCCAGCAGTCGTGGAGAAGCTAATGAAAAACTGTTTTTT. Translated, it gives CASSRGEANEKLFF.

V and J are TRBV6-6 and TRBJ2-2, with 8 bases lining up with TRBD2. This CDR3 contains 16 residues. V lost 1 base and J lost 5; bases outside the gene matches: 6. CDR1 and CDR2 (germline): MNHNY, SVGAGI (reference sequence). The CDR3 loop is CASSYLVAGFTGELFF. The CDR3 DNA is TGTGCCAGCAGTTACTTGGTAGCGGGGTTTACCGGGGAGCTGTTTTTT.

This clonotype has just one count. The J gene is TRBJ2-1, the V gene TRBV6-5, with a tentative D call TRBD1 (6 bases). The J call may be wrong; the DNA end is better matched by TRBJ2-7. This CDR3 has 13 residues. The V gene's germline CDR1 is MNHEY and CDR2 SVGAGI. CDR3 sequence reads: CASIRMGANEQYF. CDR3 bases: TGTGCCAGCATTCGTATGGGGGCGAATGAGCAGTACTTC.

Turning to this clonotype: This may be a read error, as it is one base from a much larger clone. This CDR3 is CASSLEARQGDSPLHF. The CDR3 DNA is TGTGCCAGCAGTTTAGAGGCGAGACAGGGTGACTCACCCCTCCACTTT. The chain joins TRBV12-3 or TRBV12-4 to TRBJ1-6; TRBD1 agrees at 7 bases. This CDR3 is 16 amino acids long. V trimming: 1 base; J trimming: 10 bases; junction bases outside the gene matches: 10.

The gene calls are TRBV20-1 and TRBJ2-1, with 10 bases matching TRBD2. TRBJ2-7 matches the DNA end more closely, so the J call is doubtful. The CDR3 spans 17 residues. Germline V lookup: CDR1 DFQATT, CDR2 SNEGSKA (reference sequence). The CDR3 region has the DNA TGCAGTGCTAGAGATGGGTCTAGCGGGAGCTCCTACAATGAGCAGTACTTC. Its protein is CSARDGSSGSSYNEQYF.

This chain links TRBV29-1 with TRBJ2-3; D might be TRBD2 (5 bases). Per the germline V gene, CDR1 is SQVTM and CDR2 is ANQGSEA. This CDR3 is built from 15 residues. Trimming left V 7 bases short and J 0 bases short, with 17 bases between. DNA for the CDR3: TGCAGCGCCATTACCCTAGCCGGGAGCACAGATACGCAGTATTTT. Translation gives CSAITLAGSTDTQYF.

The chain joins TRBV25-1 to TRBJ2-4; 11 bases line up with TRBD2. The last part of the DNA fits TRBJ2-5 better; the J call may be wrong. Germline CDR1 reads MGHDK; CDR2 reads SYGVNS. This CDR3 has 14 residues. CDR3 loop: CASSDTSGGETQYF. CDR3 nucleotides: TGTGCCAGCAGTGATACTAGCGGGGGAGAGACCCAGTACTTC.

The chain has TRBV5-8 and TRBJ1-6; TRBD1 agrees at 7 bases. The V and J ends lost 1 base and 7 bases, in that order; junction bases with no gene match: 8. This CDR3 has 16 residues. The germline V gene has CDR1 SGHTS and CDR2 YDEGEE. This chain's CDR3 is CASSLSFGTDNSPLHF. The CDR3, as DNA: TGTGCCAGCAGCTTGAGTTTTGGGACAGACAATTCACCCCTCCACTTT.

Turning to this clonotype: This may come from a read error, since a much larger clone is one base off. J is TRBJ2-7 and V is TRBV27; TRBD2 matches 7 bases. The CDR3 totals 15 residues. From germline, CDR1 is MNHEY and CDR2 SMNVEV (reference sequence). J gave up 7 bases and V 3 bases, and 12 bases lay outside the gene matches. This chain's CDR3 is CASSFLGGSYNEQYF. In nucleotides, the CDR3 is TGTGCCAGCAGTTTTCTCGGGGGGAGCTACAATGAGCAGTACTTC.

V usage is TRBV5-1 and J usage is TRBJ2-7, with 9 bases that match TRBD2. Looked up from germline, CDR1 is SGHRS and CDR2 is YFSETQ. V shed 4 bases and J 4 bases; nucleotides not matched to a gene: 9. CDR3 length: 15 residues. The CDR3 bases are TGCGCCAGCAGCCTTTACGCGGGGGGGCTTTACGAGCAGTACTTC. This sequence encodes CASSLYAGGLYEQYF.

The J gene is TRBJ1-6, the V gene TRBV4-3; D may be TRBD1 (6 bases). Germline V gene sequence: CDR1 LGHNA, CDR2 YSLEER. The CDR3 totals 15 residues. Trimming took 2 bases from V and 9 from J, leaving 14 bases between them. The DNA for the CDR3 is TGCGCCAGCAGCCAATTTCAAGGGGGTTGTTCACCCCTCCACTTT. It specifies CASSQFQGGCSPLHF.

This clonotype showed up just a few times. The rearrangement links TRBV6-5 to TRBJ2-5; 10 positions match TRBD1. The DNA end lines up better with TRBJ2-7; the J call may be wrong. CDR3 length: 12 amino acids. The germline V gene has CDR1 MNHEY and CDR2 SVGAGI. CDR3 nucleotide sequence: TGTGCCAGCAGGACAGGGGGCTTCGAGCAGTACTTC. Its protein product is CASRTGGFEQYF.

The V and J genes are TRBV25-1 and TRBJ2-4, with D perhaps TRBD1 (6 bases). The J call may be incorrect, as the DNA end agrees better with TRBJ2-7. CDR1 MGHDK and CDR2 SYGVNS come from the germline V gene. This CDR3 has 12 amino acids. The CDR3 DNA reads TGTGCCAGCAGACAGGGTGAGCACGAGCAGTACTTC. Translating gives CASRQGEHEQYF.

The gene calls are TRBV27 and TRBJ2-5; 7 positions match TRBD1. Germline trimming cut 8 bases from V and 5 bases from J; bases unmatched to any gene: 8. Germline CDR1 MNHEY, CDR2 SMNVEV (reference sequence). CDR3 size: 13 residues. CDR3 coding DNA: TGTGCCAGCGGTATAGACAGGGACGAGACCCAGTACTTC. Its protein is CASGIDRDETQYF.